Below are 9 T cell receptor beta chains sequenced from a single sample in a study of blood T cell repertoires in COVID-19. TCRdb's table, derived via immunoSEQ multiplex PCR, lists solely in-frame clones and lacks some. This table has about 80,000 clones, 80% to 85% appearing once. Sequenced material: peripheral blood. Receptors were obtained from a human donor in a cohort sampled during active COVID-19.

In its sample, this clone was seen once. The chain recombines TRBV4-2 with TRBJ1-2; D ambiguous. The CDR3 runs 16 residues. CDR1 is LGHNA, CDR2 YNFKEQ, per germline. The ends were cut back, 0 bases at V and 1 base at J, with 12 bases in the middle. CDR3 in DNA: TGTGCCAGCAGCCAAGAGCCACTAGGCGATAACTATGGCTACACCTTC. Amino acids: CASSQEPLGDNYGYTF.

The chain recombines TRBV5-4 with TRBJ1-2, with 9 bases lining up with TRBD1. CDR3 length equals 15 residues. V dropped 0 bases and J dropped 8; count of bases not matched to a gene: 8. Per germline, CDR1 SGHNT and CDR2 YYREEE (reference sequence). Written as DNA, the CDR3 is TGTGCCAGCAGCTTGGACAGGGGGCAGTTGAGCGGCTACACCTTC. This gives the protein CASSLDRGQLSGYTF.

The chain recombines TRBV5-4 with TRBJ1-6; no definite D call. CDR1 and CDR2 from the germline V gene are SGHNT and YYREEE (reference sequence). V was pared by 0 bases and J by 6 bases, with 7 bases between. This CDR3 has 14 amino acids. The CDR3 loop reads CASSLGHPNSPLHF. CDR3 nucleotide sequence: TGTGCCAGCAGCTTGGGACACCCTAATTCACCCCTCCACTTT.

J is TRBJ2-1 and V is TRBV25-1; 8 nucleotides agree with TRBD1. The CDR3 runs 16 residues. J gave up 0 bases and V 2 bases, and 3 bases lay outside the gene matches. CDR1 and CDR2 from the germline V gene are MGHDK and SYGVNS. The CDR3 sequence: CASSEQGALSYNEQFF. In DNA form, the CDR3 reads TGTGCCAGCAGTGAACAGGGGGCCCTCTCCTACAATGAGCAGTTCTTC.

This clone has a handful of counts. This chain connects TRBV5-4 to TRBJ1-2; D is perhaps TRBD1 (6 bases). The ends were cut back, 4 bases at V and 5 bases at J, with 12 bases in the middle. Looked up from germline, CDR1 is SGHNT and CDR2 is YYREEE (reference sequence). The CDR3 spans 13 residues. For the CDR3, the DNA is TGTGCCAGCAGCGGTGGACAGTTATATGGCTACACCTTC. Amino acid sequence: CASSGGQLYGYTF.

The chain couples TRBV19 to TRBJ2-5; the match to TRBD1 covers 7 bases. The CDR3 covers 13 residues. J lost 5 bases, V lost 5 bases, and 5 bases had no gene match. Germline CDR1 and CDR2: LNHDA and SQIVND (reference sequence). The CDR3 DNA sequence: TGTGCCAGTAGTGACCGACAGGGCGAGACCCAGTACTTC. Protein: CASSDRQGETQYF.

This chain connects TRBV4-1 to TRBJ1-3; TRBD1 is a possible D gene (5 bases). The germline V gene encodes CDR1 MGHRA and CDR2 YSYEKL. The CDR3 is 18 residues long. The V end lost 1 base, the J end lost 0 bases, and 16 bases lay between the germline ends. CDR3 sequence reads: CASSQGLAQAPSGNTIYF. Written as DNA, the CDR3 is TGCGCCAGCAGCCAAGGGTTAGCACAGGCTCCCTCTGGAAACACCATATATTTT.

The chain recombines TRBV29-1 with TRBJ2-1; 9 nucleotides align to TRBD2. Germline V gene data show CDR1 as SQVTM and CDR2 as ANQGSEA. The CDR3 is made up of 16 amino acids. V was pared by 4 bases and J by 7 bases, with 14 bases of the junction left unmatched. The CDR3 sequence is CSVVGFGGGAWNEQFF. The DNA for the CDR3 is TGCAGCGTTGTTGGATTTGGCGGGGGGGCGTGGAATGAGCAGTTCTTC.

CDR3 loop: CASSQVLAGGVQETQYF. As DNA, the CDR3 is TGTGCCAGCAGCCAAGTCCTAGCGGGGGGCGTCCAAGAGACCCAGTACTTC. V and J are TRBV3-1 (or the pseudogene TRBV3-2) and TRBJ2-5; 11 nucleotides line up with TRBD2. From germline, CDR1 is LGHDT and CDR2 YNNKEL (reference sequence). CDR3 length: 17 residues. V dropped 1 base and J dropped 1; count of bases not matched to a gene: 5.